The rows below give T cell receptor beta chains drawn from one sample of a study of neurological immune-mediated disorders. TCRdb itself ran the 5' RACE reads through MiXCR, one entry per CDR3 protein. The sample has 25,000 to 30,000 distinct CDR3 sequences, around 3.2% seen once. Specimen: PBMCs. These receptors were collected from a woman in her 30s with multiple sclerosis. Both conserved end residues are part of each CDR3. D genes are given only for firm matches. Size is omitted from some rows. Given values are once, few, many or a class for expanded clones.

CDR3 protein: CASSLDSSGVGYF
clone size: many
D gene: TRBD2
V gene: TRBV5-1

CDR3 protein: CASSFLSSGGYNEQFF
clone size: many
D gene: TRBD2
V gene: TRBV5-1

CDR3 protein: CASSETGSSYNSPLNF
clone size: many
D gene: TRBD1
V gene: TRBV9

CDR3 protein: CATSETGTAGELFF
clone size: many
D gene: .
V gene: TRBV24-1

CDR3 protein: CASSLWESSYNEQFF
clone size: many
D gene: .
V gene: TRBV7-3

CDR3 protein: CASSQGFDTGELFF
clone size: many
D gene: .
V gene: TRBV5-1

CDR3 protein: CASSPRGAGGYNEQFF
clone size: many
D gene: TRBD2
V gene: TRBV12-3/TRBV12-4

CDR3 protein: CASSASRGRGGANTGELFF
clone size: many
D gene: .
V gene: TRBV9

CDR3 protein: CASSLQKGAKKIQYF
clone size: .
D gene: .
V gene: TRBV5-1

CDR3 protein: CASTRQGGLGNQPQHF
clone size: many
D gene: TRBD1
V gene: TRBV6-2/TRBV6-3

CDR3 protein: CASSYSSTLETQYF
clone size: many
D gene: .
V gene: TRBV6-6

CDR3 protein: CASSPTGGIKPQHF
clone size: many
D gene: TRBD1
V gene: TRBV27

CDR3 protein: CASSQGGTGPEKLFF
clone size: many
D gene: TRBD1
V gene: TRBV4-3

CDR3 protein: CASSQDAGLYGYTF
clone size: many
D gene: .
V gene: TRBV4-3

CDR3 protein: CASSLANNEQFF
clone size: many
D gene: .
V gene: TRBV7-2

CDR3 protein: CASSAVSGANVLTF
clone size: many
D gene: .
V gene: TRBV5-1

CDR3 protein: CATAHPYQETQYF
clone size: many
D gene: .
V gene: TRBV12-3/TRBV12-4

CDR3 protein: CASSHSRFDNEQFF
clone size: many
D gene: .
V gene: TRBV4-1

CDR3 protein: CSARDTGINNSPLHF
clone size: many
D gene: .
V gene: TRBV20-1

CDR3 protein: CASSQGQGSQPQHF
clone size: many
D gene: .
V gene: TRBV28

CDR3 protein: CASSWKGAGQPQHF
clone size: many
D gene: TRBD1
V gene: TRBV27

CDR3 protein: CASSVAKGPQSSYNEQFF
clone size: many
D gene: .
V gene: TRBV9

CDR3 protein: CASSWGQGNEKLFF
clone size: many
D gene: .
V gene: TRBV2

CDR3 protein: CASSYSSFSAETQYF
clone size: many
D gene: .
V gene: TRBV6-2/TRBV6-3

CDR3 protein: CASSQDVSSGANVLTF
clone size: many
D gene: .
V gene: TRBV4-2

CDR3 protein: CASSSSPSGSGANVLTF
clone size: many
D gene: TRBD2
V gene: TRBV7-2

CDR3 protein: CASSSRRTGKSNEQFF
clone size: many
D gene: TRBD1
V gene: TRBV12-3/TRBV12-4

CDR3 protein: CASSEINSWNSPLNF
clone size: many
D gene: .
V gene: TRBV6-1

CDR3 protein: CASSFSSQRSSYNEQFF
clone size: many
D gene: .
V gene: TRBV12-3/TRBV12-4

CDR3 protein: CATSDTGKKETQYF
clone size: many
D gene: .
V gene: TRBV24-1

CDR3 protein: CASSLDALAKNIQYF
clone size: many
D gene: .
V gene: TRBV5-1

CDR3 protein: CSASGVLAGEGDEQFF
clone size: many
D gene: TRBD2
V gene: TRBV20-1

CDR3 protein: CASSVGISGQTQYF
clone size: .
D gene: TRBD2
V gene: TRBV9

CDR3 protein: CSARDLRSPYEQYF
clone size: many
D gene: .
V gene: TRBV20-1

CDR3 protein: CSERGGTNEQFF
clone size: few
D gene: TRBD2
V gene: TRBV20-1

CDR3 protein: CASSGTVGSVYEQYF
clone size: few
D gene: .
V gene: TRBV5-1

CDR3 protein: CSTTDVSGGNEETQYF
clone size: many
D gene: TRBD2
V gene: TRBV20-1

CDR3 protein: CSYLNHKHNEQFF
clone size: many
D gene: .
V gene: TRBV20-1

CDR3 protein: CASSRLNTGELFF
clone size: many
D gene: .
V gene: TRBV3-1

CDR3 protein: CAISENIVYGYTF
clone size: many
D gene: .
V gene: TRBV10-3

CDR3 protein: CASSSLSSGGARPYEQYF
clone size: many
D gene: TRBD2
V gene: TRBV7-2

CDR3 protein: CASSLGQAGEKLFF
clone size: many
D gene: .
V gene: TRBV7-9

CDR3 protein: CASSRDSRGELFF
clone size: many
D gene: .
V gene: TRBV5-1

CDR3 protein: CASSQDTGAGELFF
clone size: many
D gene: .
V gene: TRBV4-3

CDR3 protein: CASSKAGSSYEQYF
clone size: medium-sized
D gene: TRBD2
V gene: TRBV28

CDR3 protein: CASRRVLGTGELFF
clone size: many
D gene: .
V gene: TRBV28

CDR3 protein: CASSLQGGYGYTF
clone size: many
D gene: .
V gene: TRBV28